The 32 T cell receptor beta chains below were found in one sample sequenced in a study of blood T cell repertoires in COVID-19. The table came from immunoSEQ multiplex PCR; TCRdb's copy has only in-frame clones and leaves some out. Of roughly 120,000 clones in the sample, about nine tenths were seen once. The specimen sequenced was peripheral blood. Receptors originate from a human donor in a cohort sampled during active COVID-19.

V gene TRBV5-1 combines with J gene TRBJ2-1, with 11 bases identical to TRBD2. The J segment lost 6 bases and the V segment lost 2 bases, leaving 10 bases of the junction unmatched. Germline V lookup: CDR1 SGHRS, CDR2 YFSETQ. This CDR3 contains 17 residues. The CDR3, as DNA: TGCGCCAGCAGCTTTCCTCCGGGACTAGCGGACCTCAATGAGCAGTTCTTC. This translates into CASSFPPGLADLNEQFF.

The chain recombines TRBV27 with TRBJ2-3; 9 bases align to TRBD1. CDR3 length equals 17 residues. Germline lookup yields CDR1 MNHEY and CDR2 SMNVEV (reference sequence). The V segment lost 4 bases and the J segment 0 bases; nucleotides outside the gene matches: 8. CDR3 region: CASSSPPGQGSTDTQYF. The CDR3 DNA sequence: TGTGCCAGCAGTTCCCCACCCGGACAGGGGAGCACAGATACGCAGTATTTT.

V usage is TRBV28 and J usage is TRBJ2-2; 8 bases match TRBD2. V lost 6 bases, J lost 2 bases, and 5 bases stayed unmatched. The CDR3 loop spans 15 amino acids. From germline, CDR1 is MDHEN and CDR2 SYDVKM. The CDR3 region is CASRLAGTNTGELFF. The CDR3 DNA follows: TGTGCCAGCAGGTTAGCGGGGACTAACACCGGGGAGCTGTTTTTT.

V is TRBV7-2 and J is TRBJ1-1, with 7 bases that match TRBD1. The V and J ends lost 9 bases and 2 bases, in that order; junction bases with no gene match: 6. CDR1 is SGHTA and CDR2 is FQGNSA in the germline V gene. The CDR3 extends over 13 amino acids. In DNA form, the CDR3 reads TGTGCCAGTGACAGGGCCCAAAACACTGAAGCTTTCTTT. Translated, it gives CASDRAQNTEAFF.

This sequence joins TRBV5-1 and TRBJ2-1; TRBD2 agrees at 12 bases. Germline V gives CDR1 SGHRS, CDR2 YFSETQ. The CDR3 is 14 amino acids. V was clipped by 7 bases and J by 6 bases; unmatched bases: 5. In DNA, the CDR3 is TGCGCCAGCTTTCAGACTAGCGGGAGCAATGAGCAGTTCTTC. Residues: CASFQTSGSNEQFF.

This chain joins TRBV11-2 and TRBJ2-2; D is perhaps TRBD2 (5 bases). The germline gives CDR1 SGHAT, CDR2 FQNNGV. Trimming removed 3 bases at V and 6 bases at J, with 14 bases between. This CDR3 region has 15 residues. CDR3 sequence reads: CASSFQTRAAGELFF. The DNA of the CDR3 is TGTGCCAGCAGCTTCCAGACGCGGGCGGCCGGGGAGCTGTTTTTT.

V is TRBV14 and J is TRBJ2-7; 8 bases agree with TRBD1. CDR1 and CDR2 from the germline V gene are SGHDN and FVKESK. V shed 1 base and J 2 bases; nucleotides not matched to a gene: 7. This CDR3 region has 16 residues. DNA for the CDR3: TGTGCCAGCAGCCAAGGGACAGGGCCCCTCCCCTACGAGCAGTACTTC. It yields the protein CASSQGTGPLPYEQYF.

The gene calls are TRBV28 and TRBJ2-3, with 12 bases identical to TRBD1. CDR3 size: 16 residues. The junction had 13 bases not matched to a gene; V was cut back by 9 bases and J by 6 bases. Germline V gene data show CDR1 as MDHEN and CDR2 as SYDVKM. The CDR3 coding sequence is TGTGCCAGTCTGCCCACCGGGACAGGGGGCTCGGATACGCAGTATTTT. It yields the protein CASLPTGTGGSDTQYF.

V and J are TRBV5-1 and TRBJ1-1; 11 bases agree with TRBD1. In germline, CDR1 is SGHRS, CDR2 YFSETQ. The V segment lost 1 base and the J segment 0 bases; nucleotides outside the gene matches: 5. There are 17 residues in the CDR3. The CDR3 DNA reads TGCGCCAGCAGCTTGCGGGACAGGGGGGATGTGAACACTGAAGCTTTCTTT. The encoded protein is CASSLRDRGDVNTEAFF.

V usage is TRBV28 and J usage is TRBJ1-4, with 11 bases lining up with TRBD1. The CDR3 covers 15 residues. Germline assignment: CDR1 MDHEN and CDR2 SYDVKM. With V trimmed by 6 bases and J by 5 bases, 5 bases remained unmatched. The CDR3 DNA follows: TGTGCCAGCAGAATTGGGGACAGGGGGAATGAAAAACTGTTTTTT. This codes for CASRIGDRGNEKLFF.

CDR3 region: CASSHILGAQGTNEKLFF. In DNA form, the CDR3 reads TGTGCCAGCAGCCATATCCTGGGGGCGCAGGGAACTAATGAAAAACTGTTTTTT. V is TRBV3-1 (or the pseudogene TRBV3-2) and J is TRBJ1-4, with D maybe TRBD1 (6 bases). V was clipped by 3 bases and J by 1 base, with 18 bases between them. The germline V gene encodes CDR1 LGHDT and CDR2 YNNKEL (reference sequence). This CDR3 contains 18 residues.

The chain carries TRBV5-1 and TRBJ2-3; 7 positions match TRBD2. CDR1 and CDR2 from the germline V gene are SGHRS and YFSETQ. Trimming removed 4 bases from V and 0 bases from J; junction bases left unmatched: 11. The CDR3 contains 17 residues. CDR3 bases: TGCGCCAGCAGCCGGGAGGCTACTGCCATTAGCACAGATACGCAGTATTTT. Translated, it gives CASSREATAISTDTQYF. Combining the CDR3 with reference TRBV5-1 and TRBJ2-3 gives the whole variable domain KAGVTQTPRYLIKTRGQQVTLSCSPISGHRSVSWYQQTPGQGLQFLFEYFSETQRNKGNFPGRFSGRQFSNSRSEMNVSTLELGDSALYLCASSREATAISTDTQYFGPGTRLTVL.

This clone was observed a handful of times. V usage is TRBV5-1 and J usage is TRBJ1-5; TRBD1 aligns across 8 bases. Trimming removed 3 bases from V and 4 bases from J; junction bases left unmatched: 3. This CDR3 comprises 14 residues. Germline CDR1 reads SGHRS; CDR2 reads YFSETQ. The DNA for the CDR3 is TGCGCCAGCAGCTCAACAGGGGGGAATCAGCCCCAGCATTTT. Translation gives CASSSTGGNQPQHF.

Sample share makes this clone medium-sized. The chain couples TRBV5-5 to TRBJ2-3, with 8 bases that match TRBD1. The ends lost 0 bases at V and 5 bases at J; junction bases unmatched: 2. Per the germline V gene, CDR1 is SGHKS and CDR2 is YYEKEE (reference sequence). The length of the CDR3 is 14 residues. The CDR3 spells CASSLGGQGDTQYF. The DNA for the CDR3 is TGTGCCAGCAGCTTGGGAGGACAGGGAGATACGCAGTATTTT.

The chain links TRBV20-1 to TRBJ2-3, with TRBD2 matching 11 bases. V trimming: 3 bases; J trimming: 2 bases; junction bases outside the gene matches: 4. Germline V lookup: CDR1 DFQATT, CDR2 SNEGSKA (reference sequence). CDR3 length: 15 residues. For the CDR3, the DNA is TGCAGTGCTAGTAGCGGGAGGGCCGACACAGATACGCAGTATTTT. Its translation is CSASSGRADTDTQYF.

This sequence joins TRBV27 and TRBJ2-1; D gene ambiguous. Trimming removed 5 bases from V and 0 bases from J, with 8 bases in between. The germline CDR1 and CDR2 sequences are MNHEY and SMNVEV (reference sequence). This CDR3 has 14 amino acids. CDR3 amino acids: CASSLEDSYNEQFF. The CDR3 region has the DNA TGTGCCAGCAGTCTAGAGGACTCCTACAATGAGCAGTTCTTC.

The V and J genes are TRBV28 and TRBJ1-6; TRBD1 aligns across 9 bases. V lost 8 bases and J lost 7; bases outside the gene matches: 6. Germline CDR1 MDHEN, CDR2 SYDVKM. This CDR3 is 14 amino acids long. The CDR3 here is CASLNRGPNSPLHF. Here the CDR3 DNA reads TGTGCCAGCCTGAACAGGGGGCCAAATTCACCCCTCCACTTT.

V gene TRBV7-2 combines with J gene TRBJ1-3; D perhaps matches TRBD1 (5 bases). CDR1 is SGHTA, CDR2 FQGNSA, per germline. The V and J ends lost 4 bases and 0 bases respectively, with 13 bases between them. The CDR3 totals 16 residues. The CDR3 sequence: CASSSLDRSSGNTIYF. The DNA for the CDR3 is TGTGCCAGCAGCTCCCTAGACAGATCCTCTGGAAACACCATATATTTT.

The chain carries TRBV6-5 and TRBJ2-7; 7 bases line up with TRBD1. This CDR3 has 12 amino acids. Germline trimming cut 10 bases from V and 3 bases from J; bases unmatched to any gene: 6. Germline loops: CDR1 MNHEY, CDR2 SVGAGI. The CDR3 loop is CAILTGNYEQYF. The CDR3 DNA reads TGTGCCATCCTGACAGGGAACTACGAGCAGTACTTC.

About this clone itself: Relative to the germline gene, one junction end is altered; a read error may explain this. The chain carries TRBV19 and TRBJ1-2, with 7 bases lining up with TRBD1. The CDR3 covers 14 residues. Germline assignment: CDR1 LNHDA and CDR2 SQIVND (reference sequence). CDR3 nucleotides: TGTGCCAGTAGGATAGACAGGGCCAACTACGGCTACACCTTC. This codes for CASRIDRANYGYTF. Looking up the rest from reference TRBV19 and TRBJ1-2 gives the full variable domain: DGGITQSPKYLFRKEGQNVTLSCEQNLNHDAMYWYRQDPGQGLRLIYYSQIVNDFQKGDIAEGYSVSREKKESFPLTVTSAQKNPTAFYLCASRIDRANYGYTFGSGTRLTVV.

This clone has just one count. The chain uses TRBV7-9 and TRBJ1-4; the D gene is possibly TRBD1 (6 bases). From germline, CDR1 is SEHNR and CDR2 FQNEAQ (reference sequence). The CDR3 consists of 14 residues. Trimming shortened V by 1 base and J by 10 bases, and 13 bases separated the two germline ends. CDR3 sequence (DNA): TGTGCCAGCAGCTTAGACAGGGAATCGAGAAAACTGTTTTTT. Its translation: CASSLDRESRKLFF. Based on the CDR3 plus reference TRBV7-9 and TRBJ1-4, the full variable domain is DTGVSQNPRHKITKRGQNVTFRCDPISEHNRLYWYRQTLGQGPEFLTYFQNEAQLEKSRLLSDRFSAERPKGSFSTLEIQRTEQGDSAMYLCASSLDRESRKLFFGSGTQLSVL.

The chain couples TRBV7-2 to TRBJ2-5; D not certain. The CDR3 has 14 residues. V was pared by 0 bases and J by 5 bases, with 10 bases between. The germline V gene has CDR1 SGHTA and CDR2 FQGNSA. CDR3 loop: CASSLAMTGETQYF. The DNA for the CDR3 is TGTGCCAGCAGCTTAGCTATGACTGGGGAGACCCAGTACTTC.

The chain combines TRBV2 with TRBJ2-7; maybe TRBD2 (7 bases). The germline CDR1 and CDR2 sequences are SNHLY and FYNNEI. V was cut by 6 bases and J by 0 bases, with 15 bases left in between. The CDR3 covers 15 residues. In DNA form, the CDR3 reads TGTGCCAGCAGGGGCGGGGGCGTCAGCTCCTACGAGCAGTACTTC. As protein: CASRGGGVSSYEQYF. Combining the CDR3 with reference TRBV2 and TRBJ2-7 gives the whole variable domain EPEVTQTPSHQVTQMGQEVILRCVPISNHLYFYWYRQILGQKVEFLVSFYNNEISEKSEIFDDQFSVERPDGSNFTLKIRSTKLEDSAMYFCASRGGGVSSYEQYFGPGTRLTVT.

CDR3 in DNA: TGTGCCAGCAGTTTCCAGGGGCCCTACACCTTC. It is translated as CASSFQGPYTF. V is TRBV12-3 or TRBV12-4 and J is TRBJ1-2; TRBD1 might be the D (6 bases). This CDR3 is 11 amino acids long. Between the trimmed V and J ends, which lost 3 bases and 10 bases, there was a span of 9 bases.

The rearrangement uses TRBV12-2 and TRBJ2-3; the table's D call, TRBD2, was not checked against the DNA. TRBV12-2 is a listed pseudogene. The CDR3 is made up of 15 amino acids. CDR3 nucleotide sequence: TGTGCAAGTCGCTTAGTTGGGACTAGTTCGTCGGCGCAGTATTTT. This sequence encodes CASRLVGTSSSAQYF.

The rearrangement links TRBV28 to TRBJ1-5; D not resolved. The V gene's germline CDR1 is MDHEN and CDR2 SYDVKM. CDR3 length: 12 amino acids. Trimming took off 6 bases at V and 4 bases at J, with 7 bases between the two ends. CDR3 amino acids: CASRLTNQPQHF. The CDR3 nucleotides are TGTGCCAGCAGGCTAACTAATCAGCCCCAGCATTTT.

The rearrangement uses TRBV7-8 and TRBJ1-2, with TRBD1 identical over 8 bases. Germline loops: CDR1 SGHVS, CDR2 FQNEAQ. After removal of 3 bases from V and 5 bases from J, the junction contained 8 bases not matched to a gene. The CDR3 runs to 15 residues. The CDR3 loop is CASSFSGTGDYGYTF. CDR3 coding DNA: TGTGCCAGCAGCTTTTCCGGGACAGGTGATTATGGCTACACCTTC.

The gene calls are TRBV4-1 and TRBJ2-7, with 7 bases fitting TRBD2. Trimming cost V 2 bases and J 4 bases; bases outside gene matches: 8. This CDR3 is 15 amino acids long. Germline assignment: CDR1 MGHRA and CDR2 YSYEKL. The CDR3 DNA is TGCGCCAGCAGCCAACATTCGGGCGGGAGTTACGAGCAGTACTTC. Protein product: CASSQHSGGSYEQYF.

J is TRBJ2-7 and V is TRBV5-4; D might be TRBD1 (5 bases). Germline CDR1 is SGHNT and CDR2 is YYREEE (reference sequence). This CDR3 region has 14 residues. V was cut by 2 bases and J by 2 bases, with 11 bases left in between. The CDR3 DNA is TGTGCCAGCAGCTTTCTCCAAGGGGCCTACGAGCAGTACTTC. This sequence encodes CASSFLQGAYEQYF.

DNA for the CDR3: TGTGCCAGCAGCTTGATTGGGCTAGCGGGGGCGGGGAGAGAGACCCAGTACTTC. This gives the protein CASSLIGLAGAGRETQYF. The V gene is TRBV5-4, the J gene TRBJ2-5; 10 bases are shared with TRBD2. The CDR3 contains 18 residues. Germline trimming cut 1 base from V and 4 bases from J; bases unmatched to any gene: 13. Germline V CDR1 and CDR2: SGHNT, YYREEE (reference sequence).

This clone was observed a handful of times. The chain employs TRBV7-2 and TRBJ1-5; maybe TRBD1 (6 bases). V gave up 5 bases and J gave up 0 bases, with 17 bases separating them. From germline, CDR1 is SGHTA and CDR2 FQGNSA. The CDR3 extends over 17 amino acids. CDR3 bases: TGTGCCAGCAGCCCGGATCGGACAGCTGATAGCAATCAGCCCCAGCATTTT. This codes for CASSPDRTADSNQPQHF.

The chain carries TRBV5-1 and TRBJ1-6, with TRBD1 matching over 7 bases. V lost 3 bases, J lost 7 bases, and 4 bases stayed unmatched. This CDR3 region has 14 residues. Germline CDR1 SGHRS, CDR2 YFSETQ. The CDR3 coding sequence is TGCGCCAGCAGCTCCGGGACAGTCAATTCACCCCTCCACTTT. Translated: CASSSGTVNSPLHF.